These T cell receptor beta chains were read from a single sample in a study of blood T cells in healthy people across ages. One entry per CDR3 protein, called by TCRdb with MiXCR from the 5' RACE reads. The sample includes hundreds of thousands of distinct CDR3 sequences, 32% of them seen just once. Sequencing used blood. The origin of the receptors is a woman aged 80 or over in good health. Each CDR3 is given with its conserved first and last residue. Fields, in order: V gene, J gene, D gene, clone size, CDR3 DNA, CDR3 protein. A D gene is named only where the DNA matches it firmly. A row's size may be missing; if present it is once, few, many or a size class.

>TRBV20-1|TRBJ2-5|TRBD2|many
TGCAGTGGACTAGCGGGGGGGCGGGAGACCCAGTACTTC
CSGLAGGRETQYF
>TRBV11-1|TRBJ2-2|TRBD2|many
TGTGCCAGCAGCTTAAGCACTAGCGGGGGGACCGGGGAGCTGTTTTTT
CASSLSTSGGTGELFF
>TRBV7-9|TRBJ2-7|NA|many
TGTGCCAGCAGCTTAAATCCAGGAGTTGCCTACGAGCAGTACTTC
CASSLNPGVAYEQYF
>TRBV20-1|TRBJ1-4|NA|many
TGCAGTGCGCCGGGGCAGGGTGAAAAACTGTTTTTT
CSAPGQGEKLFF
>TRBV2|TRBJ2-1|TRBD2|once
TGTGCCAGCAGTGAAGAGGGACCTAGCGGGAGACCGAGGAATGAGCAGTTCTTC
CASSEEGPSGRPRNEQFF
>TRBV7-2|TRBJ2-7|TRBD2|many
TGTGCCAGCAGCTTAGCTCCTGGGGGGGCCTACGAGCAGTACTTC
CASSLAPGGAYEQYF
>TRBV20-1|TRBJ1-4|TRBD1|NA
TGCAGTGCTAGAGCGGCAGGGGGAAGAACTAATGAAAAACTGTTTTTT
CSARAAGGRTNEKLFF
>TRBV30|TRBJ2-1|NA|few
TGTGCCTGGAGGAACGGGGATGAGCAGTTCTTC
CAWRNGDEQFF
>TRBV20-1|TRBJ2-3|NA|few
TGCAGTGCTCCCTCTTGGGGTGAGAGCGCAGATACGCAGTATTTT
CSAPSWGESADTQYF
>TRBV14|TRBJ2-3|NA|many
TGTGCCAGCAGCCAAGAGCAAACTTGGGAGCTCCCCGGGGATACGCAGTATTTT
CASSQEQTWELPGDTQYF
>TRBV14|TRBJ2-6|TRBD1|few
TGTGCCAGCAGCCCTCAGACAGGGGGACTGTTTGAGGCCAACGTCCTGACTTTC
CASSPQTGGLFEANVLTF
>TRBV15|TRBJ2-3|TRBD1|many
TGTGCCACCAGCAGAGGGACAGGGGGCGCGAGGTCAGATACGCAGTATTTT
CATSRGTGGARSDTQYF
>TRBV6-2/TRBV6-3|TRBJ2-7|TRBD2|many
TGTGCCAGCAGTTACGCCCGGTCTGCTAGCGGGGGAAACGAGCAGTACTTC
CASSYARSASGGNEQYF
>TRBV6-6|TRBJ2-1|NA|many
TGTGCCAGCACGAGGGGGTTATACAATGAGCAGTTCTTC
CASTRGLYNEQFF
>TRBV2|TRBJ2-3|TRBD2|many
TGTGCCAGCAGTGCGAGGGGAGGTCTAGCGGTAAGCACAGATACGCAGTATTTT
CASSARGGLAVSTDTQYF
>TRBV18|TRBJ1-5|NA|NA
TGTGCCAGCTCCCTTGGGGGCGATAAGCCCCAGCATTTT
CASSLGGDKPQHF
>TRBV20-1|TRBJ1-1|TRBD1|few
TGCAGTGCCCCGCCGACAGGGGGGTTTAACACTGAAGCTTTCTTT
CSAPPTGGFNTEAFF
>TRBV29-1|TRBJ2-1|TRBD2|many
TGCAGCGTTGTCCCATCAAGCGGGGGGGCCGGTTATTTGGGTGAGCAGTTCTTC
CSVVPSSGGAGYLGEQFF
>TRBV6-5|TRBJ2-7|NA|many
TGTGCCAGCAGTACCCGACACTTAGTCACATCTTCCTACGAGCAGTACTTC
CASSTRHLVTSSYEQYF
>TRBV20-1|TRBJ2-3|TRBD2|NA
TGCAGTGCTACGACGACTAGCTGGAATACGCAGTATTTT
CSATTTSWNTQYF
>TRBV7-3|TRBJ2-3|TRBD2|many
TGTGCCAACAGCTCATTAGCGGGGGTAACAGATACGCAGTATTTT
CANSSLAGVTDTQYF
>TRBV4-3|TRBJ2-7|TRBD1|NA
TGCGCCAGCAGCCAAGAGTCGGGACAGGGTTCCAAGCAGTACTTC
CASSQESGQGSKQYF
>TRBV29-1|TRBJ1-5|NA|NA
TGCAGCGTTCGCTACGGGGAGGGTCAGCCCCAGCATTTT
CSVRYGEGQPQHF
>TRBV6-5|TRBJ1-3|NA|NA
TGTGCCAGCCGGGGAACTGGAAACACCATATATTTT
CASRGTGNTIYF
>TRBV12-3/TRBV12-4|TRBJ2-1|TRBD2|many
TGTGCCAGCAGTTTAGCAGCTAGCGGGGGGATGTCAATGAGGCAGTTCTTC
CASSLAASGGMSMRQFF
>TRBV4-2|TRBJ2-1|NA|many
TGTGCCAGCAGCCAAGATCTTGACGGGGGATACGAGCAGTTCTTC
CASSQDLDGGYEQFF